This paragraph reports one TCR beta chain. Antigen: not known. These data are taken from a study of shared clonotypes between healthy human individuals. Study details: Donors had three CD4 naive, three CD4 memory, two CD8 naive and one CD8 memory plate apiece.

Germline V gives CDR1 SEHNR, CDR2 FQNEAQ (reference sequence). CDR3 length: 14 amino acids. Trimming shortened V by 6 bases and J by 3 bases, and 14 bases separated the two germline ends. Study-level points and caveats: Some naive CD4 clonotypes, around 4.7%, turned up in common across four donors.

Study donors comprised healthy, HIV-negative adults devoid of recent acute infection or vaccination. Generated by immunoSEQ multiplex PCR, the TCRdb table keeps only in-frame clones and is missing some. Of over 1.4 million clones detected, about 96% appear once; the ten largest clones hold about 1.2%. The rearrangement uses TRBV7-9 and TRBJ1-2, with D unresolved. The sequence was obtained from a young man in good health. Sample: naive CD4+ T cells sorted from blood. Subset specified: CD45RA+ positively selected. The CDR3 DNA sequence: TGTGCCAGCAGTCCCACCGCCCTCGACTATGGCTACACCTTC. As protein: CASSPTALDYGYTF.